This TCR beta chain emerged from a study of blood T cell repertoires in COVID-19. On the study more broadly: The United States, Italy and Spain provided the acute and convalescent COVID-19 samples. Sample material is recorded as cDNA or gDNA derived from T cells, B-cell-depleted T cells, or PBMCs.

This clone appeared a few times. V lost 4 bases to trimming and J lost 2 bases; unmatched junction nucleotides: 2. The CDR3 contains 14 residues. Looked up from germline, CDR1 is SGHRS and CDR2 is YFSETQ. In the study's own analysis: For nucleated cells, counts were estimated from reference gene primer amplification. TCRdb's table, derived via immunoSEQ multiplex PCR, lists solely in-frame clones and lacks some. Clone size and V and J calls were adopted from that table, with D and trimming inferred from the DNA. This table has around 93,000 clones, around 81% appearing once. The genes are TRBV5-1 and TRBJ1-5, with 8 positions matching TRBD1. Sequencing input: peripheral blood. The sequence came from a man aged 55-75 years with acute or convalescent COVID-19. CDR3 protein: CASSPGQGNQPQHF. The CDR3 nucleotides read TGCGCCAGCAGCCCGGGACAGGGCAATCAGCCCCAGCATTTT.